These T cell receptor beta chains were read from a single sample in a study of blood T cell repertoires in COVID-19. Some clones are missing from TCRdb's copy, which holds only in-frame ones; the method was immunoSEQ multiplex PCR. The data contain tens of thousands of clones, roughly 84% of them seen just once; the ten biggest clones take up under 30%. The specimen was peripheral blood. These receptors were collected from a human donor in a cohort sampled during active COVID-19. Each CDR3 is given with its conserved first and last residue. Fields, in order: V gene, CDR3 protein.

V gene: TRBV29-1
CDR3 protein: CSAGQGVEKLFF

V gene: TRBV5-6
CDR3 protein: CASSLWRGHEQYF

V gene: TRBV15
CDR3 protein: CATSRDSPLAGGRNEQFF

V gene: TRBV28
CDR3 protein: CASSAGQYSYNEQFF

V gene: TRBV7-8
CDR3 protein: CATAHGDRGNYGYTF

V gene: TRBV15
CDR3 protein: CATSRTRQGNQETQYF

V gene: TRBV4-1
CDR3 protein: CASSQGQGGFDQPQHF

V gene: TRBV5-1
CDR3 protein: CASSLAKGTGLETQYF

V gene: TRBV7-8
CDR3 protein: CASRKTPGPQPQHF

V gene: TRBV7-6
CDR3 protein: CASSLVSGDGQPQHF

V gene: TRBV11-2
CDR3 protein: CASSFSGSLPYGYTF

V gene: TRBV6-2/TRBV6-3
CDR3 protein: CASSYTDTNNYEQYF

V gene: TRBV3-1/TRBV3-2
CDR3 protein: CASSQAQGGPYSPLHF

V gene: TRBV10-3
CDR3 protein: CAISERDYVSYNEQFF

V gene: TRBV7-9
CDR3 protein: CASSLAGQGHTGELFF

V gene: TRBV10-3
CDR3 protein: CAISESEGSSYNEQFF

V gene: TRBV11-1
CDR3 protein: CASSPYRETEAFF

V gene: TRBV4-1
CDR3 protein: CASSIDHSEAFF

V gene: TRBV10-3
CDR3 protein: CAISTDRIGSYEQYF

V gene: TRBV3-1/TRBV3-2
CDR3 protein: CASRTAGEYEQYF

V gene: TRBV2
CDR3 protein: CASTQAGRGELFF

V gene: TRBV7-7
CDR3 protein: CASSLRLAAYNEQFF

V gene: TRBV7-2
CDR3 protein: CASSFLDTIYEQYF

V gene: TRBV7-2
CDR3 protein: CASSYGTGDEKLFF